The sequence of this TCR beta chain was determined in a study of OX40 agonist ivuxolimab in advanced cancers. This CDR3 has 18 residues. Trimming took 0 bases from V and 1 from J; bases not matched to a gene: 10. Germline CDR1 reads WNHNN; CDR2 reads SYGVQD (reference sequence). This clone was counted only a few times. The repertoire was sequenced with immunoSEQ multiplex PCR; TCRdb's copy has only in-frame clones and lacks some. The sample has 55,000 to 70,000 clones; 65% to 85% are singletons. This sequence originates from an adult with an advanced solid tumor such as melanoma, head and neck, liver or kidney cancer. The rearrangement links TRBV10-1 to TRBJ2-7; TRBD2 matches 9 bases. The specimen comprised CD4+ or CD8+ T cells sorted from blood, sampled in a trial of the OX40 agonist ivuxolimab. The CDR3 nucleotides read TGCGCCAGCAGTGAGTCGACTCTGGGGGCGGGAGGGTCCTACGAGCAGTACTTC. It yields the protein CASSESTLGAGGSYEQYF.